The clone carrying this T cell receptor beta chain has just one count. This sample was included in a study of cytomegalovirus exposure and HLA in healthy donors. Germline values: CDR1 SGHNT, CDR2 YYREEE (reference sequence). The CDR3 contains 15 residues. The junction had 6 bases not matched to a gene; V was cut back by 3 bases and J by 4 bases. Primers included in the PCR were 60 Vbeta and 13 Jbeta primers. The table came from immunoSEQ multiplex PCR; TCRdb's copy has only in-frame clones and leaves some out. This repertoire shows 160,000 or so clones, around 80% found once; its top ten account for more than 9.5%.

The receptor comes from a man between 18 and 29 years old in good health and CMV-seropositive. J is TRBJ2-2 and V is TRBV5-4; TRBD1 aligns across 7 bases. Material: PBMCs. The CDR3 spells CASSWQGQRTGELFF. The CDR3 DNA is TGTGCCAGCAGCTGGCAGGGACAGCGCACCGGGGAGCTGTTTTTT. Based on the CDR3 plus reference TRBV5-4 and TRBJ2-2, the full variable domain is ETGVTQSPTHLIKTRGQQVTLRCSSQSGHNTVSWYQQALGQGPQFIFQYYREEENGRGNFPPRFSGLQFPNYSSELNVNALELDDSALYLCASSWQGQRTGELFFGEGSRLTVL.